This T cell receptor beta chain was sequenced in a study of Ad26.COV2.S vaccination and SARS-CoV-2 variants. Study-wide background: Dosing was one shot or two shots 56 days apart. Notes on the study in general: In vaccinated individuals, spike-specific CD8+ and CD4+ T cell responses reportedly displayed substantial breadth.

Described treatment: over 15 received Ad26.COV2.S at low or high dose, single or two shots; 5 received placebo; per-sample allocation not given. Day 63 following the first vaccine or placebo injection was when the samples were taken. It was Wuhan-strain SARS-CoV-2 spike that the Ad26 vaccine vector expressed. The table came from immunoSEQ multiplex PCR; TCRdb's copy has only in-frame clones and leaves some out. The repertoire holds roughly 450,000 clones, with about 93% as singletons. The CDR3 contains 15 residues. Germline V gene sequence: CDR1 MNHEY, CDR2 SMNVEV (reference sequence). V lost 4 bases and J 10 bases, leaving 20 bases between the germline ends. On this clone itself: The antigen is not known.

This material consisted of peripheral blood, taken in a trial of Ad26.COV2.S vaccine versus placebo. This sequence joins TRBV27 and TRBJ2-1; D is possibly TRBD2 (5 bases). This clonotype was sampled from a person between 18 and 59 years old who received the Ad26.COV2.S COVID-19 vaccine or a placebo. The CDR3 DNA reads TGTGCCAGCAGTTCTGTGGACTCCCCCCGCGGGGAGCAGTTCTTC. It encodes CASSSVDSPRGEQFF.